This T cell receptor beta chain was identified in a study of CD8+ T cells in alopecia areata. On the study more broadly: Treated patients received oral tofacitinib, 5 to 10 mg twice daily. Study conclusions and caveats: In scalp and blood during tofacitinib, many expanded lesional clones persisted. Mice gave a clearer picture of TCR sharing than patients did, possibly for HLA-related reasons.

About this clone itself: What it binds is not known.

Extracted RNA was reverse transcribed into cDNA, the sequencing template. The data were produced by immunoSEQ multiplex PCR, yet TCRdb's version contains in-frame clones alone and is incomplete. The sample yields around 140,000 clones, roughly 86% seen once. Specified treatment: oral pan-JAK inhibitor, 5-10 mg twice daily. PBMCs were stained for CD3, CD4 and CD8, and CD4+ and CD8+ T cells were sorted. Germline CDR1 and CDR2: SEHNR and FQNEAQ (reference sequence). The V end lost 1 base, the J end lost 2 bases, and 8 bases lay between the germline ends. The CDR3 covers 14 residues. The gene calls are TRBV7-9 and TRBJ1-2; D unresolved. This clonotype was obtained from a human donor with alopecia areata. This specimen consisted of CD8+ T cells sorted from blood, obtained at week 4, from a patient treated with tofacitinib. The CDR3 loop is CASSLGQANYGYTF. CDR3 DNA: TGTGCCAGCAGCTTAGGGCAGGCCAACTATGGCTACACCTTC.